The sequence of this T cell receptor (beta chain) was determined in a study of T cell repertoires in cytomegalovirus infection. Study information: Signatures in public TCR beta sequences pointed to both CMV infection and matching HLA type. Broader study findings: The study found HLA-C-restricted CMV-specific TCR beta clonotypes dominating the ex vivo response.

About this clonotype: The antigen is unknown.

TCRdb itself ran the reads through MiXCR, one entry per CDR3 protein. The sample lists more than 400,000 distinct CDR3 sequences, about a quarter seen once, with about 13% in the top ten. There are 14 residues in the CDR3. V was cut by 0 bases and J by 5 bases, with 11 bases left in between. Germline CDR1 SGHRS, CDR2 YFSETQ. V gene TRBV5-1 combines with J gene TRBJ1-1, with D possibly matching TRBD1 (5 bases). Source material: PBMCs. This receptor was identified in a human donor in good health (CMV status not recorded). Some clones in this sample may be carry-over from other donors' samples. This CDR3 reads CASSLGGAETEAFF. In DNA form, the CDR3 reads TGCGCCAGCAGCTTGGGTGGGGCGGAGACTGAAGCTTTCTTT.